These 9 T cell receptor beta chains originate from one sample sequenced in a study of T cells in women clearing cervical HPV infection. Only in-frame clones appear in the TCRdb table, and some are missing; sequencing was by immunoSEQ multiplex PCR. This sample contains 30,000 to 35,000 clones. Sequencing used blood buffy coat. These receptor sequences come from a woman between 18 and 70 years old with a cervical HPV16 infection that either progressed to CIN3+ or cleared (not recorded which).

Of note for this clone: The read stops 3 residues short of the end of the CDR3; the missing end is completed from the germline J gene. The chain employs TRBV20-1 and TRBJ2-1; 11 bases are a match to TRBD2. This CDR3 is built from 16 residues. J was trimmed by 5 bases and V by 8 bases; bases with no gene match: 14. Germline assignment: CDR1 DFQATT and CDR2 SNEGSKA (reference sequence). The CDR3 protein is CSPGLVLAGANNEQFF. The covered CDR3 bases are TGCAGTCCTGGGCTCGTACTAGCGGGAGCGAACAATGAG.

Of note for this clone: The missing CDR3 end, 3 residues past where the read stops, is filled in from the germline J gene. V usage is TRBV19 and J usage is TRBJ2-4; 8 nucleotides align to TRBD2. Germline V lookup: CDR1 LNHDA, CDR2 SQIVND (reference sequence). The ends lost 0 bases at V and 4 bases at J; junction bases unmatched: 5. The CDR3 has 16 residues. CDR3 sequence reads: CASSIEPSGGKNIQYF. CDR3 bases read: TGTGCCAGTAGTATAGAACCCAGCGGGGGTAAAAACATT.

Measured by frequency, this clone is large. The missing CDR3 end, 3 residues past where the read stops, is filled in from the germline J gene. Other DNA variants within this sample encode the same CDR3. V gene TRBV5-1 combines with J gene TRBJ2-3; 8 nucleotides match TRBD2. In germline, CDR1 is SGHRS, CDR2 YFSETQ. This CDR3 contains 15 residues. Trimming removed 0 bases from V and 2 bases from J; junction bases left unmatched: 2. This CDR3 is CASSLERGPTDTQYF. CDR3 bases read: TGCGCCAGCAGCTTGGAGCGGGGGCCCACAGATACG.

CDR3 bases read: TGCAGTGCTAGAGAGGGGCGTGGGACAGATACG. Its protein is CSAREGRGTDT. Given in full, the CDR3 is CSAREGRGTDTQYF. The V call is TRBV20-1, the J call TRBJ2-3; TRBD1 might be the D (5 bases). The read terminates 3 residues before the CDR3 end, so the remaining end is supplied by the germline J gene. The V gene lost 0 bases and the J gene lost 3 bases, with 10 bases spanning the gap. This CDR3 comprises 14 residues. CDR1 is DFQATT, CDR2 SNEGSKA, per germline (reference sequence).

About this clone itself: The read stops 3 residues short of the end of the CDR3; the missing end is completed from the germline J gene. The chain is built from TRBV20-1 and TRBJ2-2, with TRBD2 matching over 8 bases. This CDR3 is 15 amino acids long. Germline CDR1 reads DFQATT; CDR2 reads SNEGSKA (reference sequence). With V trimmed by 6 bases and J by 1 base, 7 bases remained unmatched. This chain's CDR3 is CSARPAGENTGELFF. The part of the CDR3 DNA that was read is TGCAGTGCAAGACCAGCGGGAGAGAACACCGGGGAG.

Partial CDR3 DNA: TGTGCCAGTAGTCTACAGCGGGAGAGAAATGAG. Translated, it gives CASSLQRERNE. The full CDR3 protein is CASSLQRERNEQFF. This chain joins TRBV19 and TRBJ2-1; 8 nucleotides line up with TRBD2. Coverage ceases 3 residues before the CDR3 finishes, and the germline J gene fills in the end. The CDR3 covers 14 residues. Germline V gene sequence: CDR1 LNHDA, CDR2 SQIVND (reference sequence). Trimming removed 5 bases from V and 7 bases from J; junction bases left unmatched: 7.

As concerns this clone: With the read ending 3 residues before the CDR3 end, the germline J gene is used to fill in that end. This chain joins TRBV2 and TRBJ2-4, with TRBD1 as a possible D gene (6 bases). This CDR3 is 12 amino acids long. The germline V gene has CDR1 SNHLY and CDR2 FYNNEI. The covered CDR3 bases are TGTGCCAGCACTGGACAGAGACATGGT. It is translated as CASTGQRHG. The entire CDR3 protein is CASTGQRHGQYF.

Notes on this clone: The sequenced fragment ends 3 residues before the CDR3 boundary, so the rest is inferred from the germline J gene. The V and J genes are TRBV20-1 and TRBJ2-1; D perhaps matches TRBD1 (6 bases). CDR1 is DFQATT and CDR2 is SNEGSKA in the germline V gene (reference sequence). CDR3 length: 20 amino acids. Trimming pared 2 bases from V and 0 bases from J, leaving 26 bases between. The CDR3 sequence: CSARPGQFYWARPSYNEQFF. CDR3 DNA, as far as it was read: TGCAGTGCTAGACCCGGACAGTTTTATTGGGCTAGGCCCTCCTACAATGAG.

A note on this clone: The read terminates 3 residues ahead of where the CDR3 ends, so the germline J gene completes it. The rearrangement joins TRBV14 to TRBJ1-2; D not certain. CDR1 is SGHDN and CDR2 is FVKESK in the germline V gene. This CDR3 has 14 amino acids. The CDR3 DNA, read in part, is TGTGCCAGCAGCCAAGTCCAAACAGCAGGCGGC. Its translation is CASSQVQTAGG. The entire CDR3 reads CASSQVQTAGGYTF.